This TCR beta chain was recovered during a study of shared clonotypes between healthy human individuals. Study-wide background: CD8 memory received one plate per donor, CD8 naive two, CD4 memory three and CD4 naive three.

The CDR3 consists of 15 residues. The germline V gene encodes CDR1 KGHSH and CDR2 LQKENI. Unmatched junction bases numbered 14, after V lost 5 bases and J lost 9 bases. Assay: immunoSEQ multiplex PCR; the TCRdb copy retains only in-frame clones and omits some. The data show more than 2 million clones, with 90% to 96% seen just once and around 0.13% held by the top ten. To note about this clone: Its antigen is not identified.

Broader study findings: On the whole, naive subsets had larger estimated richness than memory subsets had. Clonotype sharing among donors was expected to depend on sequencing depth.

Negatively enriched CD4+ T cells were divided by CD45RA into naive and memory. This TCR was sampled from a man younger than 35 in good health. J is TRBJ2-7 and V is TRBV18, with 9 bases identical to TRBD1. Source material: naive CD4+ T cells sorted from blood. Subset defined: CD45RA+ positively selected. CDR3 protein: CASSNPGQGFLVQYF. DNA of the CDR3: TGTGCCAGCTCAAACCCGGGACAGGGTTTTCTGGTGCAGTACTTC.